The following is a T cell receptor beta chain sequence with its context. The antigen remains undetermined. This entry is derived from a study of T cells in narcolepsy. Whole-study findings and limits: HCRT-specific and TRIB2-specific autoreactive clonotypes appeared among same-patient CSF and blood CD4+ clonotypes. Reportedly, autoreactive clonotypes were serially detected in patients' blood but not controls'.

This table comes from immunoSEQ multiplex PCR, and its TCRdb copy is limited to in-frame clones, with some not included. The repertoire holds about 15,000 clones, 85% seen once, with around 37% in the top ten. The source material was memory (CD45RA-) CD4+ T cells from blood. The sequence was obtained from a human donor in good health.

CDR3 coding DNA: TGCAGCGTTTACGGACAGGAGGAAAAACTGTTTTTT. The encoded protein is CSVYGQEEKLFF. This rearrangement joins TRBV29-1 to TRBJ1-4, with TRBD1 matching over 7 bases. The germline V gene has CDR1 SQVTM and CDR2 ANQGSEA. There are 12 residues in the CDR3. V was clipped by 5 bases and J by 8 bases; unmatched bases: 5.